This TCR beta chain was captured in a study of blood T cell repertoires in COVID-19. About the research overall: T cells, B-cell-depleted T cells, or PBMCs provided the cDNA or gDNA that served as material.

Produced via immunoSEQ multiplex PCR; TCRdb's table is partial and in-frame only. The sample carries under 250,000 clones, around 90% recorded once. This CDR3 has 13 amino acids. Per germline, CDR1 KGHSH and CDR2 LQKENI. V lost 3 bases to trimming and J lost 4 bases, with 6 bases between them. Sequenced material: peripheral blood. The chain couples TRBV18 to TRBJ2-2; D is unresolved. This TCR came from a man in his sixties with COVID-19, enrolled during active disease. For the CDR3, the DNA is TGTGCCAGCTCACCCGCACTCACCGGGGAGCTGTTTTTT. Residues: CASSPALTGELFF. Based on the CDR3 plus reference TRBV18 and TRBJ2-2, the full variable domain is NAGVMQNPRHLVRRRGQEARLRCSPMKGHSHVYWYRQLPEEGLKFMVYLQKENIIDESGMPKERFSAEFPKEGPSILRIQQVVRGDSAAYFCASSPALTGELFFGEGSRLTVL.